The 3 T cell receptor beta chains below all came from one sample that was sequenced in a study of long-term antiretroviral therapy in people with HIV. Researchers ran immunoSEQ v3.0 at survey level. Libraries were prepared by immunoSEQ multiplex PCR; TCRdb keeps only in-frame clonotypes and omits some of them. The table records roughly 28,000 clones, 78% of them present only once. The specimen comprised unsorted PBMCs, sampled 1.5 years before starting antiretroviral therapy. These receptors were taken from a man in his late teens or twenties with HIV.

The chain combines TRBV7-9 with TRBJ1-2, with D unresolved. Between the trimmed V and J ends, which lost 2 bases and 4 bases, there was a span of 14 bases. CDR1 and CDR2 from the germline V gene are SEHNR and FQNEAQ (reference sequence). The CDR3 loop spans 15 amino acids. In DNA, the CDR3 is TGTGCCAGCAGCTTATGGCCCCCCCTTTTCTATGGCTACACCTTC. It is translated as CASSLWPPLFYGYTF.

The gene calls are TRBV5-1 and TRBJ2-7; 12 nucleotides match TRBD2. The CDR3 runs to 14 residues. Trimming at V came to 6 bases and at J to 3 bases, leaving 4 bases not matched to a gene. Germline values: CDR1 SGHRS, CDR2 YFSETQ. The CDR3 bases are TGCGCCAGCACTATGACTAGCGGGAGCTACGAGCAGTACTTC. Protein sequence: CASTMTSGSYEQYF. The whole variable domain, filled in from reference TRBV5-1 and TRBJ2-7, reads KAGVTQTPRYLIKTRGQQVTLSCSPISGHRSVSWYQQTPGQGLQFLFEYFSETQRNKGNFPGRFSGRQFSNSRSEMNVSTLELGDSALYLCASTMTSGSYEQYFGPGTRLTVT.

The chain joins TRBV15 to TRBJ2-7; D is perhaps TRBD2 (7 bases). This CDR3 contains 18 residues. V was pared by 0 bases and J by 0 bases, with 18 bases between. The germline gives CDR1 LNHNV, CDR2 YYDKDF (reference sequence). CDR3 protein: CATSRDGGRGGSSYEQYF. Written as DNA, the CDR3 is TGTGCCACCAGCAGAGATGGGGGGCGGGGAGGGTCCTCCTACGAGCAGTACTTC.